What follows are 8 T cell receptor beta chains derived from one specimen sequenced in a study of T cell responses to AZD1222 COVID-19 vaccine. Data came from immunoSEQ multiplex PCR; TCRdb stores just in-frame clones and leaves some out. The sample has about 140,000 clones; about 92% are singletons. The sample was peripheral blood, taken 28 days after the second AZD1222 dose. Receptor source: an adult who received the AZD1222 COVID-19 vaccine.

In this sample, this clone turned up once. The chain links TRBV5-4 to TRBJ2-1; TRBD1 matches 8 bases. V shed 7 bases, J shed 5 bases, and the junction held 11 bases outside the gene matches. Germline-derived CDR1 and CDR2 are SGHNT and YYREEE (reference sequence). The CDR3 covers 15 residues. The CDR3 coding sequence is TGTGCCAGCTGGCGGGACAGGATTCCCCACAATGAGCAGTTCTTC. Protein sequence: CASWRDRIPHNEQFF.

This chain links TRBV7-3 with TRBJ2-1; D call uncertain. Trimming stripped 3 bases from V and 5 bases from J, with 11 bases between. Per germline, CDR1 SGHTA and CDR2 FQGTGA. The CDR3 is made up of 14 amino acids. The CDR3 here is CASSFIGSDNEQFF. In DNA form, the CDR3 reads TGTGCCAGCAGCTTTATTGGCTCGGACAATGAGCAGTTCTTC.

The V and J genes are TRBV28 and TRBJ1-4; weak D call: TRBD1 (6 bases). The V end lost 7 bases, the J end lost 5 bases, and 14 bases lay between the germline ends. CDR1 and CDR2 from the germline V gene are MDHEN and SYDVKM. The CDR3 consists of 14 residues. This CDR3 is CASTPGQQNEKLFF. CDR3 DNA: TGTGCCAGCACCCCGGGACAACAAAATGAAAAACTGTTTTTT. The full variable domain, in which reference TRBV28 and TRBJ1-4 provide the parts outside the CDR3, is DVKVTQSSRYLVKRTGEKVFLECVQDMDHENMFWYRQDPGLGLRLIYFSYDVKMKEKGDIPEGYSVSREKKERFSLILESASTNQTSMYLCASTPGQQNEKLFFGSGTQLSVL.

J is TRBJ1-3 and V is TRBV5-1, with TRBD1 as a possible D gene (5 bases). Trimming cost V 4 bases and J 9 bases, with 17 bases left between them. Germline V CDR1 and CDR2: SGHRS, YFSETQ. CDR3 length: 14 amino acids. CDR3 in DNA: TGCGCCAGCAGCCCCGGGACTCAGGGAGGCACCATATATTTT. Its translation is CASSPGTQGGTIYF. Together with reference TRBV5-1 and TRBJ1-3, the CDR3 gives the full variable domain: KAGVTQTPRYLIKTRGQQVTLSCSPISGHRSVSWYQQTPGQGLQFLFEYFSETQRNKGNFPGRFSGRQFSNSRSEMNVSTLELGDSALYLCASSPGTQGGTIYFGEGSWLTVV.

The gene calls are TRBV4-1 and TRBJ1-5, with TRBD1 matching over 10 bases. The CDR3 consists of 16 residues. J was trimmed by 1 base and V by 1 base; bases with no gene match: 1. Germline CDR1 MGHRA, CDR2 YSYEKL. CDR3 in amino acids: CASSQGQGASNQPQHF. CDR3 in DNA: TGCGCCAGCAGCCAAGGACAGGGGGCGAGCAATCAGCCCCAGCATTTT.

A note on this clone: Germline is not matched at one junction end, which may reflect a read error. This chain uses TRBV7-9 with TRBJ2-7; weak D call: TRBD2 (5 bases). The CDR3 extends over 12 amino acids. CDR1 is SEHNR, CDR2 FQNEAQ, per germline (reference sequence). CDR3 region: CASTLVTGEQYF. The CDR3 DNA sequence: TGTGCCAGCACCTTAGTGACGGGAGAGCAGTACTTC.

This chain connects TRBV7-9 to TRBJ1-1; possibly TRBD1 for D (5 bases). The CDR3 totals 13 residues. The germline V and J ends were trimmed by 5 bases and 10 bases, with 17 bases remaining between them. CDR1 is SEHNR, CDR2 FQNEAQ, per germline (reference sequence). Here the CDR3 DNA reads TGTGCCAGCAGCCCAGGGAGTTCGCCCTCAGCTTTCTTT. It specifies CASSPGSSPSAFF.

This chain joins TRBV3-1 (or the pseudogene TRBV3-2) and TRBJ1-1; the D gene is possibly TRBD1 (5 bases). The germline gives CDR1 LGHDT, CDR2 YNNKEL (reference sequence). This CDR3 region has 14 residues. Trimming cost V 5 bases and J 1 base, with 11 bases left between them. CDR3: CASSARQTNTEAFF. CDR3 DNA: TGTGCCAGCAGCGCTCGACAGACGAACACTGAAGCTTTCTTT.